This T cell receptor (beta chain) was retrieved from a study of identical twins. Regarding the study as a whole: Among monozygotic twins, out-of-frame TCR alpha sharing exceeded what models predicted.

Turning to this clonotype: The antigen remains unidentified. It is likely a read error, because the conserved phenylalanine at the end of the CDR3 is missing.

TCRdb used MiXCR to reprocess the 5' RACE reads, holding one entry per CDR3 protein. The table has about 700,000 distinct CDR3 sequences, roughly 6% seen once. Trimming took off 0 bases at V and 6 bases at J, with 13 bases between the two ends. CDR1 and CDR2 (germline): SGDLS, YYNGEE. This CDR3 is 15 amino acids long. The sequenced material came from naive T cells sorted from blood. This chain connects TRBV9 to TRBJ2-1, with a weak D call TRBD2 (6 bases). The sequence was collected from a young man in good health. The CDR3 DNA sequence: TGTGCCAGCAGCGTAGAGGGGACTGGGGGCAATGAGCAGTTCTCC. It is translated as CASSVEGTGGNEQFS.